The entry below gives a single T cell receptor (beta chain) sequence along with its context. Its antigen is not identified. Regarding time point: 266 days after commencement of treatment, after nivolumab therapy. Treatment meaning: AdE1-LMPpoly-expanded autologous EBV-specific T-cell therapy followed by anti-PD-1 nivolumab. Sequenced by immunoSEQ multiplex PCR; TCRdb stores in-frame clones only, minus some. The repertoire holds about 21,000 clones, with roughly four fifths as singletons. The length of the CDR3 is 13 residues. Germline lookup yields CDR1 SGDLS and CDR2 YYNGEE. Trimming left V 3 bases short and J 1 base short, with 7 bases between. This sample is drawn from a study of EBV T-cell therapy then PD-1 blockade in nasopharyngeal carcinoma.

Material: CD8+ T cells from blood, obtained at approximately day 250 from a patient whose treatment included autologous EBV-specific T cells and nivolumab. This TCR derives from a man in his forties with nasopharyngeal carcinoma. This sequence joins TRBV9 and TRBJ1-1, with D possibly TRBD1 on 5 matching bases. CDR3 loop: CASSAGGNTEAFF. In nucleotides, the CDR3 is TGTGCCAGCAGCGCCGGGGGGAACACTGAAGCTTTCTTT. The entire variable domain, with the rest obtained from reference TRBV9 and TRBJ1-1, is as follows: DSGVTQTPKHLITATGQRVTLRCSPRSGDLSVYWYQQSLDQGLQFLIQYYNGEERAKGNILERFSAQQFPDLHSELNLSSLELGDSALYFCASSAGGNTEAFFGQGTRLTVV.